This T cell receptor beta chain was captured in a study of blood T cell repertoires in COVID-19. CDR3 size: 15 residues. The V gene's germline CDR1 is LGHDT and CDR2 YNNKEL (reference sequence). Trimming took 4 bases from V and 9 from J; bases not matched to a gene: 15. Produced via immunoSEQ multiplex PCR; TCRdb's table is partial and in-frame only. Of about 400,000 clones in the sample, about nine tenths were seen once. This TCR was recovered from a woman aged 25 to 45 with active or convalescent COVID-19. Sequenced sample: peripheral blood. The V call is TRBV3-1 (or the pseudogene TRBV3-2), the J call TRBJ2-7; 7 bases map to TRBD1. DNA for the CDR3: TGTGCCAGCAGCCCAGACGGGACAGCCGCTGTTCGGCAGTACTTC. This sequence encodes CASSPDGTAAVRQYF.